This T cell receptor (beta chain) was recovered during a study of glioma-infiltrating T cells. Findings and caveats of the study: Tissue-blood divergence was below expectation in non-neoplastic patients, above in gliomas. Very few CDR3 sequences were shared between tissue and blood.

V shed 8 bases and J shed 6 bases, with 8 bases lying between them. Per the germline V gene, CDR1 is MDHEN and CDR2 is SYDVKM. The CDR3 contains 11 residues. Notes on this clonotype: The target antigen is unknown. With a much larger clone just one base away, this may be a read error.

Using RNA template, CDR3s of TCR alpha and beta were amplified with iRepertoire arm-PCR. For one-step reverse transcription and amplification, 100-400 ng of tissue mRNA or PBMC total RNA was used. TCRdb analysed the multiplex PCR reads with MiXCR anew, one entry per CDR3 protein. In the table there are 150,000 to 200,000 distinct CDR3 sequences, more than 35% of which are singletons. The sequence was obtained from a human donor with low-grade glioma or glioblastoma, undergoing nonglioma brain surgery, or in good health (not recorded which). The V gene is TRBV28, the J gene TRBJ2-1; D is uncertain. Sequencing was carried out using glioma tissue, nonneoplastic brain tissue, or PBMCs (not recorded which). CDR3 DNA: TGTGCCAGCGGCACACCCAATGAGCAGTTCTTC. It codes for CASGTPNEQFF.